This T cell receptor (beta chain) emerged from a study of cytomegalovirus exposure and HLA in healthy donors. The V end lost 4 bases, the J end lost 0 bases, and 15 bases lay between the germline ends. The germline V gene has CDR1 SGDLS and CDR2 YYNGEE. The CDR3 has 16 amino acids. PCR was performed using 60 Vbeta and 13 Jbeta primers. Measured with immunoSEQ multiplex PCR; TCRdb has only the in-frame clones, and not every one. The sample contains 140,000 or so clones, approximately 84% of which appear only once. The TCR originated in a woman in her sixties in good health and CMV-seropositive. The chain carries TRBV9 and TRBJ2-3; D is unresolved. Specimen: PBMCs. CDR3 sequence reads: CASSPRSSSSTDTQYF. The CDR3 nucleotides are TGTGCCAGCAGCCCCCGTTCGAGCTCTAGCACAGATACGCAGTATTTT.